A single T cell receptor beta chain is shown here with its context. What it binds is unknown. This entry belongs to a study of naive CD8 T cells in extremely preterm neonates. Overall study results and limits: Preterm neonates had significantly lower iChao1 richness than other age groups. Preterm neonates shared more CDR3 nucleotide sequences (about 2.5%) than older groups. Preterm CDR3s were shorter than older groups', with fewer N additions and less trimming.

Blood donors were healthy children aged about 16-56 months and healthy nonsmoking adults. The CDR3 sequence is 16 residues long. The germline gives CDR1 LNHDA, CDR2 SQIVND (reference sequence). Trimming shortened V by 3 bases and J by 3 bases, and 15 bases separated the two germline ends. Clones were sequenced by immunoSEQ multiplex PCR, and TCRdb holds only the in-frame ones, with some missing. The sample records some 7,000 clones, roughly 98% being singletons. The sequence came from a human donor in good health. The sequencing input was naive CD8+ T cells from blood. The chain links TRBV19 to TRBJ2-1; D remains ambiguous. The CDR3 protein is CASSIASLRSYNEQFF. In nucleotides, the CDR3 is TGTGCCAGTAGTATTGCCTCTTTAAGGAGCTACAATGAGCAGTTCTTC.